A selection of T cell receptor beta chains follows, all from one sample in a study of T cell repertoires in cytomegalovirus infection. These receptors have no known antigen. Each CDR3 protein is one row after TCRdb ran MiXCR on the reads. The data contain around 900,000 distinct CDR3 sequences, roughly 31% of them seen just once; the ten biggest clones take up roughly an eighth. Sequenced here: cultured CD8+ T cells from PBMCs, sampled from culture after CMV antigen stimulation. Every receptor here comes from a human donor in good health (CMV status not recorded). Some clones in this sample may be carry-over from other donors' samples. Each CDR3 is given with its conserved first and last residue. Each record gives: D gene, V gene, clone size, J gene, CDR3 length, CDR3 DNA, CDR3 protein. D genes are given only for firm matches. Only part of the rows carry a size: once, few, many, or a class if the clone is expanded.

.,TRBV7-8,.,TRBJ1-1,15,TGTGCCAGCAGCTTAGACCACCCTCCCTACACTGAAGCTTTCTTT,CASSLDHPPYTEAFF
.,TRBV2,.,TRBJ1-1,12,TGTGCCAGGACCAGAGAGAACACTGAAGCTTTCTTT,CARTRENTEAFF
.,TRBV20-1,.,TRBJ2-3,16,TGCAGTGCTAGTGGTATCCCGGGGCAGACCACAGATACGCAGTATTTT,CSASGIPGQTTDTQYF
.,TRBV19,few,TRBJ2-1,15,TGTGCCAGTAGACCCGACTGGAGCTCCTACAATGAGCAGTTCTTC,CASRPDWSSYNEQFF
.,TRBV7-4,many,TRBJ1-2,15,TGTGCCAGCAGCTCCGATGCTCCCTACTTCTATGGCTACACCTTC,CASSSDAPYFYGYTF
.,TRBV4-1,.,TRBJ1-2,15,TGCGCCAGCAGCCAAGACCCCGGATCGGACTATGGCTACACCTTC,CASSQDPGSDYGYTF
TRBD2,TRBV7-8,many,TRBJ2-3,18,TGTGCCAGCAGCCCGCCCCTTCCTAGCGGGGCCCGCGAAGATACGCAGTATTTT,CASSPPLPSGAREDTQYF
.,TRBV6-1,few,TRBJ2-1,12,TGTGCCAGCAGTGAAGGGACCCATGAGCAGTTCTTC,CASSEGTHEQFF
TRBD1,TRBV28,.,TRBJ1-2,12,TGTGCCAGCAGCGGACAGGGTTGGGGCTACACCTTC,CASSGQGWGYTF
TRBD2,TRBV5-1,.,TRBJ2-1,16,TGCCCCAGCAGCTTGGAACCTAGCGGGGAGTACAATGAGCAGTTCTTC,CPSSLEPSGEYNEQFF
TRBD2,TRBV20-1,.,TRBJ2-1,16,TGCAGTGCTGGGGGGCCAGCGGGGGCCCAGTGGGATGAGCAGTTCTTC,CSAGGPAGAQWDEQFF
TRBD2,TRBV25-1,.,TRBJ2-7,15,TGTGCCAGCAGCGTTACTAGCGGGGGATTAGGGGAGCAGTACTTC,CASSVTSGGLGEQYF
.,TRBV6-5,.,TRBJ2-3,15,TGTGCCAGCGGATTTCACAGGGATAGCACAGATACGCAGTATTTT,CASGFHRDSTDTQYF
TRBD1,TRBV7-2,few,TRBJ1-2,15,TGTGCCAGCAGACAAGACTCAGGGGGCAGGGATGGCTACACCTTC,CASRQDSGGRDGYTF
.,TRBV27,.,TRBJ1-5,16,TGTGCCAGCAGTCCCCCGGGAGGGAATAGCAATCAGCCCCAGCATTTT,CASSPPGGNSNQPQHF
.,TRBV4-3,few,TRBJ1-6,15,TGCGCCAGCAGCCAAGATCAAGTTTATAATTCACCCCTCCACTTT,CASSQDQVYNSPLHF
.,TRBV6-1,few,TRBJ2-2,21,TGTGCCAGCAGTTCAGGGGAAATGGGCCTCCGAGGGCGCGCGAACACCGGGGAGCTGTTTTTT,CASSSGEMGLRGRANTGELFF
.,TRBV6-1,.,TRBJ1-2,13,TGTACCAGCACCAACAGGAGACCCTATGGCTACACCTTC,CTSTNRRPYGYTF
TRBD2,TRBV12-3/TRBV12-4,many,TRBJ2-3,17,TGTGCCAGCAGCGTTGCCGTAGCGGGGCCCAGCACAGATACGCAGTATTTT,CASSVAVAGPSTDTQYF
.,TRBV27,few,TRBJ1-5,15,TGTGCCAGCAGTTTAGTGCAGGGTAGCAATCAGCCCCAGCATTTT,CASSLVQGSNQPQHF
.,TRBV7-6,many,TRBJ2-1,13,TGTGCCAGCAGCCTATCAAGTTGGAATGAGCAGTTCTTC,CASSLSSWNEQFF
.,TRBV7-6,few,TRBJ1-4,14,TGTGCCAGCAGCCACCCGGGGTCGAGGGAAAAACTGTTTTTT,CASSHPGSREKLFF
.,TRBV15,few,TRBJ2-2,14,TGTGCCACCAGCAGTGCCCACGGGACCGGGGAGCTGTTTTTT,CATSSAHGTGELFF
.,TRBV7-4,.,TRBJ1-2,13,TGTGCCAGCAGCCCCCCTACCATGAGCTCCCTTTCCTTC,CASSPPTMSSLSF
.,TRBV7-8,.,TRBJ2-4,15,TGTGCCAGCAGCTTAGCGCCAGCTCTCAAAAACATTCAGTACTTC,CASSLAPALKNIQYF
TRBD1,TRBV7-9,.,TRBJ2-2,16,TGTGCCAGCGGTCAGGGACAGGCCTCGGAGGCCGGGGAGCTGTTTTTT,CASGQGQASEAGELFF